The 32 T cell receptor beta chains reported below all come from one sample, sequenced in a study of T cell repertoires in cytomegalovirus infection. What these receptors recognize is not known. TCRdb analysed the reads with MiXCR anew, one entry per CDR3 protein. The sample holds some 99,000 distinct CDR3 sequences; about 30% are singletons and the top ten take approximately 78%. The sample consisted of CD8+ T cells from cultured PBMCs, taken from culture after CMV antigen stimulation. These receptors came from a human donor in good health (CMV status not recorded). Some clones in this sample may be carry-over from other donors' samples.

The CDR3 loop reads CASNEGDRGYQETQYF. The CDR3 DNA reads as TGTGCCAGCAACGAGGGGGACAGGGGGTACCAAGAGACCCAGTACTTC. The V gene is TRBV9, the J gene TRBJ2-5; 11 bases are shared with TRBD1. Per the germline V gene, CDR1 is SGDLS and CDR2 is YYNGEE. The CDR3 covers 16 residues. The trim removed 6 bases at V and 0 bases at J, leaving 7 bases unmatched.

The sample holds many counts of this clonotype. The chain employs TRBV7-2 and TRBJ2-7; weak D call: TRBD2 (5 bases). The germline V and J ends were trimmed by 4 bases and 2 bases, with 12 bases remaining between them. Per the germline V gene, CDR1 is SGHTA and CDR2 is FQGNSA. The CDR3 sequence is 14 residues long. The CDR3 region has the DNA TGTGCCAGCAGCTCACGACTACTCACCTACGAGCAGTACTTC. Translation gives CASSSRLLTYEQYF.

The chain combines TRBV6-2 or TRBV6-3 with TRBJ1-2; D not resolved. The CDR3 contains 15 residues. Deletions cut 0 bases from V and 4 bases from J, with 12 bases between. Germline loops: CDR1 MNHEY, CDR2 SVGEGT. The CDR3 loop reads CASSYSPRVVYGYTF. CDR3 bases: TGTGCCAGCAGTTACTCGCCTCGGGTAGTCTATGGCTACACCTTC.

This rearrangement joins TRBV28 to TRBJ1-2; D unresolved. V lost 6 bases to trimming and J lost 11 bases, with 19 bases between them. Looked up from germline, CDR1 is MDHEN and CDR2 is SYDVKM. The length of the CDR3 is 13 residues. The CDR3 sequence is CASRVTLAGGYTF. For the CDR3, the DNA is TGTGCCAGCAGGGTGACTCTGGCCGGAGGGTACACCTTC.

The table lists this clonotype with a few counts. The chain recombines TRBV7-9 with TRBJ1-5, with a possible D match to TRBD1 (5 bases). This CDR3 is 15 amino acids long. V gave up 1 base and J gave up 2 bases, with 9 bases separating them. Germline CDR1 reads SEHNR; CDR2 reads FQNEAQ (reference sequence). The CDR3: CASSLGQPRNQPQHF. Here the CDR3 DNA reads TGTGCCAGCAGCTTAGGACAGCCCCGCAATCAGCCCCAGCATTTT.

The genes are TRBV19 and TRBJ2-5, with D perhaps given as TRBD1 or TRBD2 (5 bases each). V was trimmed by 3 bases and J by 0 bases, leaving 14 bases between them. Germline assignment: CDR1 LNHDA and CDR2 SQIVND (reference sequence). CDR3 length equals 16 residues. CDR3 in amino acids: CASSIGAGPYQETQYF. In DNA form, the CDR3 reads TGTGCCAGTAGTATCGGGGCAGGGCCTTACCAAGAGACCCAGTACTTC.

This clonotype was counted only a few times. This chain connects TRBV2 to TRBJ2-7; TRBD2 matches at 9 bases. CDR1 and CDR2 (germline): SNHLY, FYNNEI. V was clipped by 7 bases and J by 2 bases; unmatched bases: 12. The CDR3 has 16 amino acids. The CDR3 DNA reads as TGTGCCAGCACCTGGGTGGGGGGGACTAGCACCTACGAGCAGTACTTC. Amino acid sequence: CASTWVGGTSTYEQYF. The full variable domain, rest sourced from reference TRBV2 and TRBJ2-7, is EPEVTQTPSHQVTQMGQEVILRCVPISNHLYFYWYRQILGQKVEFLVSFYNNEISEKSEIFDDQFSVERPDGSNFTLKIRSTKLEDSAMYFCASTWVGGTSTYEQYFGPGTRLTVT.

The chain employs TRBV5-8 and TRBJ1-1, with D tentatively TRBD1 (5 bases). There are 14 residues in the CDR3. Germline V lookup: CDR1 SGHTS, CDR2 YDEGEE. V was trimmed by 2 bases and J by 3 bases, leaving 11 bases between them. The CDR3 bases are TGTGCCAGCAGCTTACGACAGTATTACACTGAAGCTTTCTTT. Residues: CASSLRQYYTEAFF.

This clonotype came up many times. The chain carries TRBV7-2 and TRBJ2-2; the D is unclear. Germline V lookup: CDR1 SGHTA, CDR2 FQGNSA. Deletions cut 5 bases from V and 4 bases from J, with 5 bases between. This CDR3 comprises 12 residues. DNA of the CDR3: TGTGCCAGCAGCCTATTCACCGGGGAGCTGTTTTTT. It is translated as CASSLFTGELFF.

The J gene is TRBJ1-1, the V gene TRBV15; D gene uncertain. Germline CDR1 and CDR2: LNHNV and YYDKDF (reference sequence). The germline V and J ends were trimmed by 6 bases and 3 bases, with 11 bases remaining between them. The CDR3 totals 13 residues. The CDR3 coding sequence is TGTGCCACCAGAGGCAGGAGGGACACTGAAGCTTTCTTT. Protein sequence: CATRGRRDTEAFF.

The genes are TRBV11-3 and TRBJ2-1; 12 nucleotides agree with TRBD1. Looked up from germline, CDR1 is SGHNT and CDR2 is YENEEA. V dropped 3 bases and J dropped 10; count of bases not matched to a gene: 10. The CDR3 covers 16 residues. Here the CDR3 reads CASSLGGDRGREEQFF. The CDR3 DNA reads as TGTGCCAGCAGCTTGGGGGGGGACAGGGGGCGTGAAGAGCAGTTCTTC.

This clonotype appeared many times. The chain joins TRBV7-8 to TRBJ1-1, with 9 bases matching TRBD1. The CDR3 loop spans 15 amino acids. CDR1 SGHVS and CDR2 FQNEAQ come from the germline V gene. J gave up 3 bases and V 2 bases, and 4 bases lay outside the gene matches. CDR3 bases: TGTGCCAGCAGCTTAAGGACAGGGGTAGACACTGAAGCTTTCTTT. It specifies CASSLRTGVDTEAFF.

This clonotype was seen a few times. This chain connects TRBV9 to TRBJ2-2; D not resolved. The V gene lost 3 bases and the J gene lost 3 bases, with 6 bases spanning the gap. The CDR3 has 13 residues. Germline V gene data show CDR1 as SGDLS and CDR2 as YYNGEE. CDR3 protein: CASSGPDTGELFF. CDR3 coding DNA: TGTGCCAGCAGCGGCCCAGACACCGGGGAGCTGTTTTTT.

The gene calls are TRBV28 and TRBJ2-5; possible D gene TRBD2, 6 bases. V shed 3 bases and J shed 4 bases, with 9 bases lying between them. Germline V gives CDR1 MDHEN, CDR2 SYDVKM. The CDR3 covers 13 residues. For the CDR3, the DNA is TGTGCCAGCAGTTTGGTCGGGGGAGAGACCCAGTACTTC. Translation: CASSLVGGETQYF.

This clonotype was found a few times. The V and J genes are TRBV18 and TRBJ1-2; maybe TRBD1 (6 bases). Germline CDR1 and CDR2: KGHSH and LQKENI. Deletions cut 3 bases from V and 6 bases from J, with 14 bases between. The CDR3 runs to 14 residues. CDR3 in amino acids: CASSPGPTGNGYTF. DNA of the CDR3: TGTGCCAGCTCACCTGGGCCGACAGGTAATGGCTACACCTTC.

This clonotype was counted once. The chain couples TRBV6-2 or TRBV6-3 to TRBJ2-2; TRBD1 is a possible D gene (6 bases). The CDR3 is made up of 14 amino acids. V gave up 7 bases and J gave up 0 bases, with 9 bases separating them. CDR1 is MNHEY and CDR2 is SVGEGT in the germline V gene. CDR3 sequence reads: CASTDRPNTGELFF. In DNA form, the CDR3 reads TGTGCCAGCACCGACAGGCCGAACACCGGGGAGCTGTTTTTT.

This clonotype has a single count. V and J are TRBV4-1 and TRBJ1-6, with 7 bases that match TRBD1. The CDR3 runs to 16 residues. Germline assignment: CDR1 MGHRA and CDR2 YSYEKL. V was clipped by 3 bases and J by 14 bases; unmatched bases: 16. This CDR3 is CASSHPATGQALTLHF. CDR3 DNA sequence: TGCGCCAGCAGCCACCCCGCTACTGGACAGGCTCTAACCCTCCACTTT.

The chain recombines TRBV6-4 with TRBJ2-2; possibly TRBD2 for D (6 bases). V dropped 7 bases and J dropped 6 bases, with 15 bases sitting between them. The CDR3 is 14 residues long. Germline V CDR1 and CDR2: MRHNA, SNTAGT. CDR3 residues: CASMREPGAGELFF. The CDR3 DNA sequence: TGTGCCAGCATGAGGGAGCCGGGAGCCGGGGAGCTGTTTTTT.

This chain joins TRBV6-1 and TRBJ2-1; 7 bases agree with TRBD2. Germline assignment: CDR1 MNHNS and CDR2 SASEGT. J lost 9 bases, V lost 6 bases, and 14 bases had no gene match. This CDR3 spans 15 amino acids. This CDR3 is CASSLGLVVISEQFF. CDR3 DNA: TGTGCCAGCAGCCTCGGACTAGTCGTCATAAGTGAGCAGTTCTTC.

The chain links TRBV7-9 to TRBJ2-7; D is uncertain. The V and J ends lost 6 bases and 3 bases respectively, with 9 bases between them. Germline V gene lookup returns CDR1 SEHNR and CDR2 FQNEAQ (reference sequence). This CDR3 is built from 12 residues. CDR3 coding DNA: TGTGCCAGCAGTGACCAGAACTACGAGCAGTACTTC. It specifies CASSDQNYEQYF.

This clonotype was recorded a few times. This chain connects TRBV7-3 to TRBJ2-2, with no clear D. The CDR3 extends over 14 amino acids. V was cut by 4 bases and J by 2 bases, with 8 bases left in between. Germline CDR1 and CDR2: SGHTA and FQGTGA. In DNA form, the CDR3 reads TGTGCCAGCAGCTCGCAGTCCAACACCGGGGAGCTGTTTTTT. Residues: CASSSQSNTGELFF.

This clonotype was recorded a few times. The chain employs TRBV7-6 and TRBJ1-1, with TRBD1 matching 7 bases. The length of the CDR3 is 15 residues. V lost 4 bases and J lost 0; bases outside the gene matches: 5. Looked up from germline, CDR1 is SGHVS and CDR2 is FNYEAQ. DNA for the CDR3: TGTGCCAGCAGCTCGAACAGGGGCCTGAACACTGAAGCTTTCTTT. The encoded protein is CASSSNRGLNTEAFF.

This rearrangement joins TRBV11-1 to TRBJ2-5, with D uncertain. Germline lookup yields CDR1 SGHAT and CDR2 FQDESV (reference sequence). This CDR3 is 16 amino acids long. V was cut by 5 bases and J by 4 bases, with 20 bases left in between. CDR3 in DNA: TGTGCCAGCAGCCTACCCCAGGCAGCAAAGGGAGAGACCCAGTACTTC. Residues: CASSLPQAAKGETQYF.

This clonotype showed up just a few times. The chain combines TRBV6-5 with TRBJ2-7; D remains ambiguous. Germline V gene data show CDR1 as MNHEY and CDR2 as SVGAGI. The CDR3 is 12 residues long. The ends were cut back, 10 bases at V and 2 bases at J, with 12 bases in the middle. CDR3: CATASGAYEQYF. DNA for the CDR3: TGTGCCACCGCGTCTGGGGCCTACGAGCAGTACTTC.

This clonotype was detected many times. The genes are TRBV7-2 and TRBJ2-3; 11 nucleotides match TRBD2. The V segment lost 4 bases and the J segment 5 bases; nucleotides outside the gene matches: 8. Looked up from germline, CDR1 is SGHTA and CDR2 is FQGNSA. This CDR3 has 16 amino acids. CDR3 region: CASSYYSGGAGDTQYF. In DNA, the CDR3 is TGTGCCAGCAGCTACTATAGCGGGGGGGCCGGAGATACGCAGTATTTT. The full variable domain, with the rest looked up from reference TRBV7-2 and TRBJ2-3, is GAGVSQSPSNKVTEKGKDVELRCDPISGHTALYWYRQSLGQGLEFLIYFQGNSAPDKSGLPSDRFSAERTGGSVSTLTIQRTQQEDSAVYLCASSYYSGGAGDTQYFGPGTRLTVL.

The chain employs TRBV7-9 and TRBJ2-2; perhaps TRBD2 as D (7 bases). CDR1 is SEHNR and CDR2 is FQNEAQ in the germline V gene (reference sequence). The CDR3 runs 14 residues. V lost 8 bases and J lost 3, with 13 bases in between. The CDR3 DNA is TGTGCCAGCGGGGGGGCCCCGGACACCGGGGAGCTGTTTTTT. Its protein product is CASGGAPDTGELFF.

V and J are TRBV2 and TRBJ2-2, with a tentative D call TRBD1 (6 bases). Germline assignment: CDR1 SNHLY and CDR2 FYNNEI. The CDR3 is made up of 14 amino acids. Trimming shortened V by 6 bases and J by 2 bases, and 10 bases separated the two germline ends. CDR3 nucleotides: TGTGCCAGCAGCCCGGACAGAAACACCGGGGAGCTGTTTTTT. Its protein is CASSPDRNTGELFF.

This clonotype has ten or more counts. CDR3 region: CASSLQAGPSTDTQYF. In DNA, the CDR3 is TGTGCCAGCAGCCTCCAAGCGGGGCCTAGCACAGATACGCAGTATTTT. V and J are TRBV11-2 and TRBJ2-3; 7 nucleotides line up with TRBD2. The V and J ends lost 5 bases and 0 bases, in that order; junction bases with no gene match: 8. Germline V gives CDR1 SGHAT, CDR2 FQNNGV. The CDR3 runs to 16 residues.

This clonotype has more than one count but fewer than ten. This chain connects TRBV20-1 to TRBJ2-7; D is perhaps TRBD2 (6 bases). Germline V gene data show CDR1 as DFQATT and CDR2 as SNEGSKA (reference sequence). V was clipped by 1 base and J by 2 bases, with 15 bases between them. This CDR3 region has 15 residues. The CDR3 DNA is TGCAGTGCTAGAGGCCTTAGCGGCATGACCTACGAGCAGTACTTC. Its translation: CSARGLSGMTYEQYF.

The chain couples TRBV27 to TRBJ2-7; D is uncertain. The CDR3 runs to 15 residues. V was clipped by 2 bases and J by 3 bases, with 14 bases between them. The V gene's germline CDR1 is MNHEY and CDR2 SMNVEV (reference sequence). CDR3: CASSLSTDPYYEQYF. As DNA, the CDR3 is TGTGCCAGCAGTTTAAGCACAGACCCCTACTACGAGCAGTACTTC.

This clonotype was picked up a small number of times. The chain links TRBV2 to TRBJ2-3, with 7 bases aligning to TRBD2. The CDR3 covers 14 residues. Germline-derived CDR1 and CDR2 are SNHLY and FYNNEI. The V gene end was trimmed by 3 bases and the J gene end by 3 bases; junction bases not matched to a gene: 3. The chain's CDR3 is CASSDALATDTQYF. The CDR3 nucleotides are TGTGCCAGCAGTGATGCACTAGCGACAGATACGCAGTATTTT.

V gene TRBV15 combines with J gene TRBJ2-1; D is perhaps TRBD1 (6 bases). The CDR3 sequence is 16 residues long. V was cut by 3 bases and J by 3 bases, with 15 bases left in between. Germline V gene lookup returns CDR1 LNHNV and CDR2 YYDKDF (reference sequence). The DNA of the CDR3 is TGTGCCACCAGCAGGGAGACAGGAATCCTCTACAATGAGCAGTTCTTC. Its protein product is CATSRETGILYNEQFF.